The sample holds a few counts of the clone carrying this T cell receptor beta chain. Its antigen is unknown. An end of the junction does not agree with germline; a read error may underlie this. Time point in this sample: newly diagnosed GD, antithyroid drugs for less than 3 months. The authors made the TCR library using RNA they extracted from PBMCs. An endocrinology department in Xi'an, China, supplied the patients. This CDR3 is built from 16 residues. Germline CDR1 is SGHRS and CDR2 is YFSETQ. The data were obtained in a study of regulatory T cells in long-lasting Graves disease. CDR3 regions were amplified by Arm-PCR using iRepertoire HTBI primers to build TCR beta libraries. TCRdb re-derived calls from the multiplex PCR reads in MiXCR, one entry per CDR3 protein. Of fewer than 650,000 distinct CDR3 sequences in the sample, around 15% were seen once. Notes on the study in general: Persistent Graves' patients showed less TCR diversity than newly diagnosed patients showed. Segments TRBV28, TRBJ1-2 and TRBJ2-5 showed preferential usage in persistent disease.

These sequences were also reported in another study, on T cells in Graves' hyperthyroidism and ophthalmopathy. This second report adds: In the blood, most expanded thyroid clonotypes above 0.001 appeared as well.

This clonotype was obtained from a man aged 18 to 30 with Graves disease. This chain connects TRBV5-1 to TRBJ2-6, with D tentatively TRBD1 or TRBD2 (5 bases each). The material sequenced was peripheral blood mononuclear cells (PBMCs), taken at new diagnosis, from a patient treated with antithyroid drugs. This CDR3 reads CASSLAGASGANVLTF. CDR3 DNA sequence: TGTGCCAGCAGCTTAGCCGGGGCATCTGGGGCCAACGTCCTGACTTTC.